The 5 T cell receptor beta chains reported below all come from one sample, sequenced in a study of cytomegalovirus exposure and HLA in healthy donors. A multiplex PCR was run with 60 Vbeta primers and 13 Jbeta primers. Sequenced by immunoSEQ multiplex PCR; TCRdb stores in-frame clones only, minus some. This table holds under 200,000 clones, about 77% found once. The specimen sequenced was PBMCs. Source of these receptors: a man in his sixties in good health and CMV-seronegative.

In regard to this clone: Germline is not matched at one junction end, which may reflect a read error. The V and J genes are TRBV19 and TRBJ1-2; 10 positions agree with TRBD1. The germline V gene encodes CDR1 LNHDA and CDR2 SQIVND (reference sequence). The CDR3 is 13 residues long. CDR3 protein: CASADRGGYGYPF. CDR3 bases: TGTGCCAGTGCGGACAGGGGGGGCTATGGCTACCCCTTC. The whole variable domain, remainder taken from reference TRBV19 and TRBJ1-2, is DGGITQSPKYLFRKEGQNVTLSCEQNLNHDAMYWYRQDPGQGLRLIYYSQIVNDFQKGDIAEGYSVSREKKESFPLTVTSAQKNPTAFYLCASADRGGYGYPFGSGTRLTVV.

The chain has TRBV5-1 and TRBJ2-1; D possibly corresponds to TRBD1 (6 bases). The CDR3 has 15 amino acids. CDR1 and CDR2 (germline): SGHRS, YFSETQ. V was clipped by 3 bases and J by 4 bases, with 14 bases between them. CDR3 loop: CASSYPQGTYNEQFF. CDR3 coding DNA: TGCGCCAGCAGCTACCCACAGGGAACATACAATGAGCAGTTCTTC. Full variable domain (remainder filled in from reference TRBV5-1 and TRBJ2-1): KAGVTQTPRYLIKTRGQQVTLSCSPISGHRSVSWYQQTPGQGLQFLFEYFSETQRNKGNFPGRFSGRQFSNSRSEMNVSTLELGDSALYLCASSYPQGTYNEQFFGPGTRLTVL.

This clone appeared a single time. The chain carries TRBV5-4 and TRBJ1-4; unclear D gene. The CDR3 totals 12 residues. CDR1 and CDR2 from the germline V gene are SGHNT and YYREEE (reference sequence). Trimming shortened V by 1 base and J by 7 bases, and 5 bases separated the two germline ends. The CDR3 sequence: CASSLLGEKLFF. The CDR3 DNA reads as TGTGCCAGCAGCTTGCTAGGTGAAAAACTGTTTTTT.

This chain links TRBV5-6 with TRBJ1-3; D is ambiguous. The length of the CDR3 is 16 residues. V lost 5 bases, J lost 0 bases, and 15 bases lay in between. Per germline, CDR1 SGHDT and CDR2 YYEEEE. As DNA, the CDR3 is TGTGCCAGCAGTCCCGGCTATTCTAGCTCTGGAAACACCATATATTTT. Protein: CASSPGYSSSGNTIYF.

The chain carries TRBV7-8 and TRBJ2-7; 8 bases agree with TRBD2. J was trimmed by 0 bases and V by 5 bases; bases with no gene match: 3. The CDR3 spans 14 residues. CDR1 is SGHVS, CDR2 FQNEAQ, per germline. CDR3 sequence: CASSLGTSSYEQYF. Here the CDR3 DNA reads TGTGCCAGCAGCCTCGGGACTAGCTCCTACGAGCAGTACTTC.